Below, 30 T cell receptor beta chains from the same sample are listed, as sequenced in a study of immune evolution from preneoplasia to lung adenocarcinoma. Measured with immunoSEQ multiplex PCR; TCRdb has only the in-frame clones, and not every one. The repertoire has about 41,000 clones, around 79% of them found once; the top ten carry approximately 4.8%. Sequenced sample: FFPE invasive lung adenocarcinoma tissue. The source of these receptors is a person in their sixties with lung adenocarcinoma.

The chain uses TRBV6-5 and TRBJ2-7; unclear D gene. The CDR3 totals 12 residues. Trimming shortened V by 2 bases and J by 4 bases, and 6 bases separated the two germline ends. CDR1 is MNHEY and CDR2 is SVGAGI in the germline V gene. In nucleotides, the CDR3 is TGTGCCAGCAGTTACGGACCATACGAGCAGTACTTC. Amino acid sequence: CASSYGPYEQYF.

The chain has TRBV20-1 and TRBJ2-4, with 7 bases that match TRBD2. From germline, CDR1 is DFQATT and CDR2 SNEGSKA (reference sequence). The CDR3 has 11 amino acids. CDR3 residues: CGLAGLNIQYF. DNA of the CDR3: TGCGGTTTAGCGGGTCTAAACATTCAGTACTTC.

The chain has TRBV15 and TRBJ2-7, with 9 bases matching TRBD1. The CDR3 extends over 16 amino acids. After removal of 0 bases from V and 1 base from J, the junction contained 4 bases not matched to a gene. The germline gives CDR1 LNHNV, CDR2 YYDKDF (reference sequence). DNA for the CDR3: TGTGCCACCAGCAGAGATGGACAGGGGAGGTCCTACGAGCAGTACTTC. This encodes CATSRDGQGRSYEQYF.

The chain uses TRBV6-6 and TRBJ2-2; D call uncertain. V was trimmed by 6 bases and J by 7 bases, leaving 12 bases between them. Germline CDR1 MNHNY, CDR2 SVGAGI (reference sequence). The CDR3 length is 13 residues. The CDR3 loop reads CASRPHINGELFF. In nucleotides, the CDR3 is TGTGCCAGCAGGCCACATATAAACGGGGAGCTGTTTTTT.

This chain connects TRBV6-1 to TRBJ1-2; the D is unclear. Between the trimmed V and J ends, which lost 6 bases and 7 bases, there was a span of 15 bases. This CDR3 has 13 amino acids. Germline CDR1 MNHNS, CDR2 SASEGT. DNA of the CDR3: TGTGCCAGCAGGGGCTTTTCTGGTGGTGGCTACACCTTC. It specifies CASRGFSGGGYTF.

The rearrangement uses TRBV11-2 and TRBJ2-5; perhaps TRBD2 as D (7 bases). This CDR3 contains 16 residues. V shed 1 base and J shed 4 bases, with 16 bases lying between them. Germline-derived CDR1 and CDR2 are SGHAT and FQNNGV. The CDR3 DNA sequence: TGTGCCAGCAGCTTAGTCGCAGGGGAGGGACGAGAGACCCAGTACTTC. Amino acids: CASSLVAGEGRETQYF. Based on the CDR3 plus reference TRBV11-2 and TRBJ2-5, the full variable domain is EAGVAQSPRYKIIEKRQSVAFWCNPISGHATLYWYQQILGQGPKLLIQFQNNGVVDDSQLPKDRFSAERLKGVDSTLKIQPAKLEDSAVYLCASSLVAGEGRETQYFGPGTRLLVL.

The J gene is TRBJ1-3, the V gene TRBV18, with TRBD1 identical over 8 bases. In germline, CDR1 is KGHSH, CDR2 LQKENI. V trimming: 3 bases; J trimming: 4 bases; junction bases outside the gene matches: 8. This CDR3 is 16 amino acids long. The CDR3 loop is CASSPSGQGGGNTIYF. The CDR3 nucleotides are TGTGCCAGCTCACCTTCCGGACAGGGTGGAGGAAACACCATATATTTT.

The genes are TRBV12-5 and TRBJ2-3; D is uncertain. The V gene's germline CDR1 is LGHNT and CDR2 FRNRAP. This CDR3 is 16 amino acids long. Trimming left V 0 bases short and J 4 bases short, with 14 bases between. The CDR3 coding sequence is TGTGCTAGTGGTTTGGTACACCCCCCCGATGCAGATACGCAGTATTTT. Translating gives CASGLVHPPDADTQYF.

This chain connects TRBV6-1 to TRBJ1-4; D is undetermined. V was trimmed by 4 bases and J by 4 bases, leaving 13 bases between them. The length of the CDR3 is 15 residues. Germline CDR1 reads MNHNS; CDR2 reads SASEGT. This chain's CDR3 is CASSGEQDLNEKLFF. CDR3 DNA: TGTGCCAGCAGTGGGGAGCAGGATCTTAATGAAAAACTGTTTTTT.

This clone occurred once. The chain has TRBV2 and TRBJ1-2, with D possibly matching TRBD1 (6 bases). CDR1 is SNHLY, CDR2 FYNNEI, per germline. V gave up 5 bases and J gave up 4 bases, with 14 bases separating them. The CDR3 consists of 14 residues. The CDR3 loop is CASSSKQGFYGYTF. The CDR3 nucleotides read TGTGCCAGCAGTTCTAAACAGGGCTTCTATGGCTACACCTTC.

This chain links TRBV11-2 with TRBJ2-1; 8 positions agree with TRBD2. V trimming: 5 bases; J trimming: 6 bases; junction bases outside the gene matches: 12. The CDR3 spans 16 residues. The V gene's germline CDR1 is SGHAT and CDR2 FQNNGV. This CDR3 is CASSQASAGVLNEQFF. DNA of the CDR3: TGTGCCAGCAGCCAAGCCTCAGCGGGGGTTCTCAATGAGCAGTTCTTC. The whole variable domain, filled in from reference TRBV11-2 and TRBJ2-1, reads EAGVAQSPRYKIIEKRQSVAFWCNPISGHATLYWYQQILGQGPKLLIQFQNNGVVDDSQLPKDRFSAERLKGVDSTLKIQPAKLEDSAVYLCASSQASAGVLNEQFFGPGTRLTVL.

DNA for the CDR3: TGTGCCAGCAGTTTATATCTTGGGACAGGGGATAATGGCTACACCTTC. Translated, it gives CASSLYLGTGDNGYTF. This chain connects TRBV28 to TRBJ1-2; 10 positions match TRBD1. Germline V lookup: CDR1 MDHEN, CDR2 SYDVKM. This CDR3 comprises 16 residues. J gave up 6 bases and V 1 base, and 8 bases lay outside the gene matches.

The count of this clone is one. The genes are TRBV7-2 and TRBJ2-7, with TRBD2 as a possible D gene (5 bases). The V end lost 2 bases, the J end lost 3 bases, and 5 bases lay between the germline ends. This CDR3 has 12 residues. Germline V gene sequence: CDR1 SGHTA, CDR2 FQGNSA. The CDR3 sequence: CASSLRGYEQYF. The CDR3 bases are TGTGCCAGCAGCTTACGGGGCTACGAGCAGTACTTC.

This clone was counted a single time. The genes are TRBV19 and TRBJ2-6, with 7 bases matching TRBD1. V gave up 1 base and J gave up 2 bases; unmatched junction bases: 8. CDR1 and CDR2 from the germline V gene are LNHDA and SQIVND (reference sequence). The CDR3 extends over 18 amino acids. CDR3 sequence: CASSIGTGLNPGANVLTF. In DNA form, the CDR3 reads TGTGCCAGTAGTATAGGGACAGGTTTAAACCCTGGGGCCAACGTCCTGACTTTC.

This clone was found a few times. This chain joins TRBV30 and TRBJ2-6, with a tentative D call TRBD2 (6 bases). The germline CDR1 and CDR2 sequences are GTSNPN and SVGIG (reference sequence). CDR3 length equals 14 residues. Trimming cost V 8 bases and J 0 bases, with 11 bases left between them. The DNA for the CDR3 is TGTGCCGGCGGGGCGGGCTCTGGGGCCAACGTCCTGACTTTC. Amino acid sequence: CAGGAGSGANVLTF.

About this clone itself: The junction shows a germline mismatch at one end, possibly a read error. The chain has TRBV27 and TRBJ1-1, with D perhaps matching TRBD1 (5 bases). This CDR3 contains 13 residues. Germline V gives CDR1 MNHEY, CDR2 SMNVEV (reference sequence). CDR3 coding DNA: TGTGCCAGCAGCCCCGATGTGGACACAGAAGCTTTCTTT. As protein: CASSPDVDTEAFF.

CDR3 residues: CASSGALGQDTDTQYF. In DNA, the CDR3 is TGTGCCAGCAGCGGCGCGCTTGGACAGGACACAGATACGCAGTATTTT. The V gene is TRBV7-9, the J gene TRBJ2-3; 7 bases are shared with TRBD1. Germline CDR1 reads SEHNR; CDR2 reads FQNEAQ (reference sequence). This CDR3 region has 16 residues. With V trimmed by 5 bases and J by 2 bases, 10 bases remained unmatched.

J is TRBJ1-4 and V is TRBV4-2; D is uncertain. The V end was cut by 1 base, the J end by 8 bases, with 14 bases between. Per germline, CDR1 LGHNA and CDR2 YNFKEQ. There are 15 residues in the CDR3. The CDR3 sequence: CASSQGGLTNEKLFF. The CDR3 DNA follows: TGTGCCAGCAGCCAAGGAGGTCTGACCAACGAAAAACTGTTTTTT.

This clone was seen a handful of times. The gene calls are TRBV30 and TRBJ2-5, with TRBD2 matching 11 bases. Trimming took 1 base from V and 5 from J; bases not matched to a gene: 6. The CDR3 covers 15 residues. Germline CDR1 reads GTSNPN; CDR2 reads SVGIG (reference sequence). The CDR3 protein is CAWSGTSGSRETQYF. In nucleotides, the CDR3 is TGTGCCTGGAGTGGTACTAGCGGGAGTAGGGAGACCCAGTACTTC.

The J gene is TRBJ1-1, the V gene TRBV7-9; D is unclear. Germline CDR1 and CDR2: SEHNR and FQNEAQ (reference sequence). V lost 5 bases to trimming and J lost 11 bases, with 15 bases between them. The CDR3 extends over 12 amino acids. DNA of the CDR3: TGTGCCAGCAGCCCCCCAGCCCAGACGGCTTTCTTT. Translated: CASSPPAQTAFF.

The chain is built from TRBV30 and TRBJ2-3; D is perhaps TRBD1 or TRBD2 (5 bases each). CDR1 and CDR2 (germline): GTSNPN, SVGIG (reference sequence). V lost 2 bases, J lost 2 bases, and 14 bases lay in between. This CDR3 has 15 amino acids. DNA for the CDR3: TGTGCCTGGAGTCGGGACCTCACCCCCACAGATACGCAGTATTTT. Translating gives CAWSRDLTPTDTQYF.

The CDR3 spells CASSIDQGQGMDIQYF. The DNA of the CDR3 is TGTGCCAGTAGTATAGATCAAGGACAGGGTATGGACATTCAGTACTTC. This chain joins TRBV19 and TRBJ2-4; 8 bases agree with TRBD1. This CDR3 has 16 amino acids. J gave up 8 bases and V 0 bases, and 9 bases lay outside the gene matches. Germline-derived CDR1 and CDR2 are LNHDA and SQIVND (reference sequence).

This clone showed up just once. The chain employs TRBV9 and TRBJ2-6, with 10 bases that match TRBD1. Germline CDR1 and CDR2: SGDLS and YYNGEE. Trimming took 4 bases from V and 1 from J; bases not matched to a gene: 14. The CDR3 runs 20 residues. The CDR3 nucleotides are TGTGCCAGCAGCCCGACCACTCCGGGACAGGGGAATTCTGGGGCCAACGTCCTGACTTTC. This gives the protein CASSPTTPGQGNSGANVLTF.

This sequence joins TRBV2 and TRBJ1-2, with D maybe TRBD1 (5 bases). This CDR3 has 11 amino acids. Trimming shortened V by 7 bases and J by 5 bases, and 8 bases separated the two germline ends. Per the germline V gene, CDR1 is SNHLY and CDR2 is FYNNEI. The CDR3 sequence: CASKQEYGYTF. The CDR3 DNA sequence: TGTGCCAGCAAACAGGAGTATGGCTACACCTTC.

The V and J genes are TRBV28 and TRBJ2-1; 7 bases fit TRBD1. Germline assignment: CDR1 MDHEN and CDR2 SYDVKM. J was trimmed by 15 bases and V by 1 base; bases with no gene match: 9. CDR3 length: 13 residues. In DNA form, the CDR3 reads TGTGCCAGCAGTTTATCCGACAGGGCTGGAGTGTTCTTC. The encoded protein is CASSLSDRAGVFF. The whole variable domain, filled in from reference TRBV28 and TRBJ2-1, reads DVKVTQSSRYLVKRTGEKVFLECVQDMDHENMFWYRQDPGLGLRLIYFSYDVKMKEKGDIPEGYSVSREKKERFSLILESASTNQTSMYLCASSLSDRAGVFFGPGTRLTVL.

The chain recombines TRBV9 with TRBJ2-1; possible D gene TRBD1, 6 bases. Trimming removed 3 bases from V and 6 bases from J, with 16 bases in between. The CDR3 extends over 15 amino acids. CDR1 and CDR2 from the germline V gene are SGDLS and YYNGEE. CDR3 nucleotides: TGTGCCAGCAGCGAGACAGGCGCGGGCTTCAATGAGCAGTTCTTC. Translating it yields CASSETGAGFNEQFF.

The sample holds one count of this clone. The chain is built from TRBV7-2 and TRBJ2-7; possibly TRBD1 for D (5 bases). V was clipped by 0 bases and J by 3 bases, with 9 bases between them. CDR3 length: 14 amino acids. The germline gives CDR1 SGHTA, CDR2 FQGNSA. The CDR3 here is CASSLARTNYEQYF. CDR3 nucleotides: TGTGCCAGCAGCTTAGCGCGGACAAACTACGAGCAGTACTTC.

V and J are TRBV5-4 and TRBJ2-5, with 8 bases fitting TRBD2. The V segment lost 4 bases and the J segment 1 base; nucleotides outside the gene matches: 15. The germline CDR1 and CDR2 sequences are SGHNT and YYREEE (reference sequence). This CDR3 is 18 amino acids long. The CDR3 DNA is TGTGCCAGCAGCCAAGATCTAGCGGGTGCTGTCATCCAAGAGACCCAGTACTTC. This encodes CASSQDLAGAVIQETQYF.

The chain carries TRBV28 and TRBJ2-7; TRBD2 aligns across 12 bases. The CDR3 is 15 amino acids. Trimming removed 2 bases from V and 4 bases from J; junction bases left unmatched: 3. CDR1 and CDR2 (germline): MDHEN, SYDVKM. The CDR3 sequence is CASSLTTSGSYEQYF. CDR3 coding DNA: TGTGCCAGCAGTTTAACGACTAGCGGGAGTTACGAGCAGTACTTC. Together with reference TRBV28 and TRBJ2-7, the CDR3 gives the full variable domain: DVKVTQSSRYLVKRTGEKVFLECVQDMDHENMFWYRQDPGLGLRLIYFSYDVKMKEKGDIPEGYSVSREKKERFSLILESASTNQTSMYLCASSLTTSGSYEQYFGPGTRLTVT.

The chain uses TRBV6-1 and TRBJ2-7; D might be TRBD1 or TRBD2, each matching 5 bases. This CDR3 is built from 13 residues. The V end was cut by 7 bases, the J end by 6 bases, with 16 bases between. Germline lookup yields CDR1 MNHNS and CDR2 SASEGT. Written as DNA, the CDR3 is TGTGCCAGCACGGAGAGGGGAGTCTCCGAGCAGTACTTC. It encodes CASTERGVSEQYF.